The 14 T cell receptor beta chains below come from one sample, sequenced in a study of blood T cell repertoires in COVID-19. Using immunoSEQ multiplex PCR, the repertoire was profiled, and TCRdb retains in-frame clones only, with some absent. This sample has about 110,000 clones, with approximately 70% found just once. Sequencing input: peripheral blood. The origin of the receptors is a woman in her thirties or forties with acute or convalescent COVID-19.

This chain connects TRBV9 to TRBJ2-3; D may be TRBD1 (5 bases). Trimming left V 0 bases short and J 4 bases short, with 12 bases between. The CDR3 contains 15 residues. Germline V lookup: CDR1 SGDLS, CDR2 YYNGEE. In DNA form, the CDR3 reads TGTGCCAGCAGCGTAGGGGGCGTGTGGTCAGATACGCAGTATTTT. It is translated as CASSVGGVWSDTQYF.

This chain uses TRBV9 with TRBJ1-6; 8 bases map to TRBD1. CDR3 length: 14 amino acids. J lost 7 bases, V lost 3 bases, and 3 bases had no gene match. Germline CDR1 reads SGDLS; CDR2 reads YYNGEE. DNA of the CDR3: TGTGCCAGCAGCGGACAGGGGCGAAATTCACCCCTCCACTTT. This sequence encodes CASSGQGRNSPLHF.

J is TRBJ2-1 and V is TRBV6-4, with 9 bases lining up with TRBD2. The V segment lost 2 bases and the J segment 3 bases; nucleotides outside the gene matches: 2. This CDR3 contains 15 residues. Per the germline V gene, CDR1 is MRHNA and CDR2 is SNTAGT. The CDR3 sequence: CASSDGRGGYNEQFF. CDR3 nucleotides: TGTGCCAGCAGTGACGGGCGGGGGGGCTACAATGAGCAGTTCTTC.

The gene calls are TRBV28 and TRBJ2-7, with 7 bases identical to TRBD1. With V trimmed by 4 bases and J by 2 bases, 8 bases remained unmatched. The germline CDR1 and CDR2 sequences are MDHEN and SYDVKM. The CDR3 spans 15 residues. The CDR3 sequence is CASSSGQARPYEQYF. Written as DNA, the CDR3 is TGTGCCAGCAGTTCCGGACAGGCCAGGCCCTACGAGCAGTACTTC.

The chain employs TRBV19 and TRBJ1-3; D may be TRBD1 (6 bases). The germline CDR1 and CDR2 sequences are LNHDA and SQIVND (reference sequence). This CDR3 contains 17 residues. V gave up 2 bases and J gave up 2 bases, with 16 bases separating them. DNA of the CDR3: TGTGCCAGTAGTATACAATCCGGGACAAGGACTGGAAACACCATATATTTT. Translated: CASSIQSGTRTGNTIYF.

This sequence joins TRBV5-1 and TRBJ2-7, with D possibly being TRBD1 (6 bases). Germline assignment: CDR1 SGHRS and CDR2 YFSETQ. Deletions cut 4 bases from V and 0 bases from J, with 14 bases between. The CDR3 extends over 15 amino acids. CDR3 region: CASSATGRSSYEQYF. CDR3 DNA sequence: TGCGCCAGCAGCGCGACAGGAAGGAGCTCCTACGAGCAGTACTTC.

In this sample, this clone turned up once. The chain uses TRBV5-5 and TRBJ1-4; D might be TRBD1 (5 bases). V lost 0 bases and J 3 bases, leaving 12 bases between the germline ends. CDR1 SGHKS and CDR2 YYEKEE come from the germline V gene (reference sequence). The CDR3 consists of 16 residues. The CDR3 DNA follows: TGTGCCAGCAGCTTGGTTGGGGCTTCAGCTAATGAAAAACTGTTTTTT. This gives the protein CASSLVGASANEKLFF.

This clone was counted a single time. The gene calls are TRBV6-6 and TRBJ1-6; D not certain. V dropped 5 bases and J dropped 14 bases, with 19 bases sitting between them. The V gene's germline CDR1 is MNHNY and CDR2 SVGAGI (reference sequence). The CDR3 consists of 14 residues. The CDR3 bases are TGTGCCAGCAGTCCTCGAGTTTACCAAGAGGCCCTCCACTTT. Translating gives CASSPRVYQEALHF.

The chain recombines TRBV5-1 with TRBJ2-6; D gene uncertain. CDR1 is SGHRS, CDR2 YFSETQ, per germline. V shed 0 bases and J shed 2 bases, with 9 bases lying between them. CDR3 length: 16 residues. The CDR3 sequence: CASSLVPQTGANVLTF. The CDR3 coding sequence is TGCGCCAGCAGCTTGGTACCCCAGACTGGGGCCAACGTCCTGACTTTC.

The CDR3 bases are TGTGCCAGCAGCCAAACGACAGGGGGTCAGCCCCAGCATTTT. Translating it yields CASSQTTGGQPQHF. The chain uses TRBV3-1 (or the pseudogene TRBV3-2) and TRBJ1-5, with 9 bases fitting TRBD1. Germline loops: CDR1 LGHDT, CDR2 YNNKEL (reference sequence). CDR3 length: 14 residues. Germline trimming cut 2 bases from V and 6 bases from J; bases unmatched to any gene: 2.

This clone has just a few counts. The chain recombines TRBV7-9 with TRBJ2-7; TRBD1 aligns across 9 bases. CDR1 and CDR2 from the germline V gene are SEHNR and FQNEAQ (reference sequence). The length of the CDR3 is 16 residues. V dropped 4 bases and J dropped 1; count of bases not matched to a gene: 8. The CDR3 reads CASSYDQGQGSYEQYF. The DNA of the CDR3 is TGTGCCAGCAGCTATGACCAGGGACAGGGTTCCTACGAGCAGTACTTC. Together with reference TRBV7-9 and TRBJ2-7, the CDR3 gives the full variable domain: DTGVSQNPRHKITKRGQNVTFRCDPISEHNRLYWYRQTLGQGPEFLTYFQNEAQLEKSRLLSDRFSAERPKGSFSTLEIQRTEQGDSAMYLCASSYDQGQGSYEQYFGPGTRLTVT.

This rearrangement joins TRBV5-1 to TRBJ1-2; 9 nucleotides line up with TRBD1. CDR3 length equals 15 residues. Germline CDR1 reads SGHRS; CDR2 reads YFSETQ. The V gene end was trimmed by 4 bases and the J gene end by 8 bases; junction bases not matched to a gene: 12. CDR3 loop: CASSPRRDRVEGYTF. CDR3 nucleotide sequence: TGCGCCAGCAGCCCCCGAAGGGACAGGGTCGAAGGCTACACCTTC.

J is TRBJ2-1 and V is TRBV3-1 (or the pseudogene TRBV3-2); D perhaps matches TRBD1 (7 bases). Per the germline V gene, CDR1 is LGHDT and CDR2 is YNNKEL (reference sequence). The CDR3 is 14 amino acids. Between the trimmed V and J ends, which lost 4 bases and 10 bases, there was a span of 17 bases. The CDR3 sequence is CASSRDQGGREQFF. The CDR3 DNA sequence: TGTGCCAGCAGCCGCGACCAGGGGGGCCGCGAGCAGTTCTTC.

Turning to this clone: A read error may account for a junction end that differs from germline. This chain uses TRBV19 with TRBJ2-3; D gene uncertain. The CDR3 totals 14 residues. CDR1 and CDR2 (germline): LNHDA, SQIVND (reference sequence). The DNA of the CDR3 is TGTGCCAGTAGTGTAGAGAGCTTCACAGATACGCAGTATTTT. Residues: CASSVESFTDTQYF. Together with reference TRBV19 and TRBJ2-3, the CDR3 gives the full variable domain: DGGITQSPKYLFRKEGQNVTLSCEQNLNHDAMYWYRQDPGQGLRLIYYSQIVNDFQKGDIAEGYSVSREKKESFPLTVTSAQKNPTAFYLCASSVESFTDTQYFGPGTRLTVL.